This T cell receptor (beta chain) was obtained from a study of blood T cell repertoires in COVID-19. From germline, CDR1 is MNHEY and CDR2 SMNVEV (reference sequence). This CDR3 comprises 13 residues. V lost 6 bases, J lost 5 bases, and 4 bases stayed unmatched. In this sample, this clone turned up many times. Authors' processing steps: Reference gene primer amplification yielded estimated nucleated cell counts. Here immunoSEQ multiplex PCR was the method, and the copy in TCRdb shows in-frame clones only, minus some. The DNA was the basis for D and trimming; V, J and clone size are from that table. The table has roughly 120,000 clones, around 64% seen once.

Material: peripheral blood. The J gene is TRBJ1-1, the V gene TRBV27; 9 bases are shared with TRBD1. This TCR was sampled from a human donor with acute or convalescent COVID-19. The donor label of this sample is uncertain. CDR3: CASRGQGGTEAFF. Written as DNA, the CDR3 is TGTGCCAGCAGGGGACAGGGAGGGACTGAAGCTTTCTTT.